A single sample is the source of the 9 T cell receptor beta chains below, sequenced in a study of OX40 agonist ivuxolimab in advanced cancers. Assay used: immunoSEQ multiplex PCR; TCRdb lists only in-frame clones, some missing. The table records some 100,000 clones, over 85% of them present only once. Sequencing used CD4+ or CD8+ T cells sorted from blood, obtained in a trial of the OX40 agonist ivuxolimab. All receptors come from an adult with an advanced solid tumor such as melanoma, head and neck, liver or kidney cancer.

The rearrangement links TRBV19 to TRBJ2-5, with D possibly matching TRBD1 (5 bases). Trimming left V 3 bases short and J 5 bases short, with 13 bases between. The CDR3 contains 14 residues. Germline V gene data show CDR1 as LNHDA and CDR2 as SQIVND (reference sequence). The chain's CDR3 is CASSIVPRGETQYF. CDR3 in DNA: TGTGCCAGTAGTATCGTCCCTAGGGGTGAGACCCAGTACTTC.

In this sample, this clone turned up once. The rearrangement joins TRBV7-2 to TRBJ2-3, with a tentative D call TRBD2 (5 bases). V shed 2 bases and J shed 3 bases, with 12 bases lying between them. The CDR3 covers 15 residues. Germline V gene lookup returns CDR1 SGHTA and CDR2 FQGNSA. The DNA of the CDR3 is TGTGCCAGCAGCTTAATGGGCGGGTTTACAGATACGCAGTATTTT. Residues: CASSLMGGFTDTQYF.

The chain recombines TRBV6-5 with TRBJ2-1, with no clear D. The CDR3 runs 13 residues. The ends were cut back, 5 bases at V and 6 bases at J, with 11 bases in the middle. Germline CDR1 reads MNHEY; CDR2 reads SVGAGI. The CDR3 coding sequence is TGTGCCAGCAGTAGAACAGTGTTCAATGAGCAGTTCTTC. Encoded protein: CASSRTVFNEQFF.

V usage is TRBV5-1 and J usage is TRBJ2-3; D gene ambiguous. V was cut by 1 base and J by 2 bases, with 8 bases left in between. Germline lookup yields CDR1 SGHRS and CDR2 YFSETQ. The CDR3 runs 14 residues. In DNA, the CDR3 is TGCGCCAGCAGCTTGTTCAGGCCCACAGATACGCAGTATTTT. Its translation is CASSLFRPTDTQYF.

This sequence joins TRBV6-6 and TRBJ2-2; 8 nucleotides line up with TRBD2. After removal of 5 bases from V and 6 bases from J, the junction contained 11 bases not matched to a gene. The CDR3 spans 16 residues. The germline V gene encodes CDR1 MNHNY and CDR2 SVGAGI (reference sequence). As DNA, the CDR3 is TGTGCCAGCAGTCCCCCCAGCGGGGGACCGCCCGGGGAGCTGTTTTTT. Protein product: CASSPPSGGPPGELFF.

The chain uses TRBV28 and TRBJ1-2, with TRBD1 matching over 7 bases. The CDR3 runs to 13 residues. V lost 7 bases and J lost 4; bases outside the gene matches: 6. The germline V gene has CDR1 MDHEN and CDR2 SYDVKM. In nucleotides, the CDR3 is TGTGCCAGCATCCGGGACAGCTCCTATGGCTACACCTTC. Protein sequence: CASIRDSSYGYTF.

V gene TRBV25-1 combines with J gene TRBJ1-1; D may be TRBD1 (5 bases). Germline CDR1 and CDR2: MGHDK and SYGVNS. The CDR3 covers 14 residues. Between the trimmed V and J ends, which lost 1 base and 6 bases, there was a span of 12 bases. Here the CDR3 DNA reads TGTGCCAGCAGTGAATCCCTCCTGGGGGCTGAAGCTTTCTTT. It translates to CASSESLLGAEAFF.

This chain connects TRBV9 to TRBJ2-7; D assignment may be TRBD1 or TRBD2 (5 bases each). The CDR3 consists of 16 residues. V shed 3 bases and J shed 1 base, with 17 bases lying between them. Germline-derived CDR1 and CDR2 are SGDLS and YYNGEE. CDR3 DNA: TGTGCCAGCAGCGGACCCGGGACGGCTGGGTCCTACGAGCAGTACTTC. It translates to CASSGPGTAGSYEQYF.

The V gene is TRBV28, the J gene TRBJ2-5; 14 nucleotides agree with TRBD2. J gave up 5 bases and V 2 bases, and 1 base lay outside the gene matches. Germline V lookup: CDR1 MDHEN, CDR2 SYDVKM. This CDR3 is built from 15 residues. The CDR3 sequence: CASSLGTSGGETQYF. The CDR3 nucleotides read TGTGCCAGCAGTTTAGGGACTAGCGGGGGTGAGACCCAGTACTTC. The variable domain in full, with the rest retrieved from reference TRBV28 and TRBJ2-5, is DVKVTQSSRYLVKRTGEKVFLECVQDMDHENMFWYRQDPGLGLRLIYFSYDVKMKEKGDIPEGYSVSREKKERFSLILESASTNQTSMYLCASSLGTSGGETQYFGPGTRLLVL.